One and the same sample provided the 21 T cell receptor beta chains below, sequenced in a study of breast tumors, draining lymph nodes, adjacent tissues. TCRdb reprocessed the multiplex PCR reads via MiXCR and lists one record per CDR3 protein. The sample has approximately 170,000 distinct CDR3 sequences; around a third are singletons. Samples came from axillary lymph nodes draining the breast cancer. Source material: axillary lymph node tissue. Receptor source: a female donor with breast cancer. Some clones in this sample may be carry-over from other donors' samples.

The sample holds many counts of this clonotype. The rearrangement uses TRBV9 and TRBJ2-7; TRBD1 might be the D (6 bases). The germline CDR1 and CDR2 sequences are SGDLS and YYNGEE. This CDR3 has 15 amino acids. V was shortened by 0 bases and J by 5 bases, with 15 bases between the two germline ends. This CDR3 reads CASSVGGTPNHEQYF. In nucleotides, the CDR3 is TGTGCCAGCAGCGTAGGGGGGACACCCAACCACGAGCAGTACTTC.

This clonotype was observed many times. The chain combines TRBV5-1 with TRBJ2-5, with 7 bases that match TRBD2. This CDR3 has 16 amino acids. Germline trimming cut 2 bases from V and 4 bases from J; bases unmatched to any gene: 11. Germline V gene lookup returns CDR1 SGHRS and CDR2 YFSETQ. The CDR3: CASSFMSGVASETQYF. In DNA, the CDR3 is TGCGCCAGCAGCTTTATGAGCGGGGTAGCGTCAGAGACCCAGTACTTC.

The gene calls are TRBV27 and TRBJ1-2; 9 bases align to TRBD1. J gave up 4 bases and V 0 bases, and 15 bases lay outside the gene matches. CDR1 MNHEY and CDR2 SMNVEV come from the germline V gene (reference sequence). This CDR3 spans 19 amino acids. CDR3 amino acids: CASSLSYSWDRDWSYGYTF. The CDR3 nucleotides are TGTGCCAGCAGTTTATCCTACTCCTGGGACAGGGATTGGAGCTATGGCTACACCTTC.

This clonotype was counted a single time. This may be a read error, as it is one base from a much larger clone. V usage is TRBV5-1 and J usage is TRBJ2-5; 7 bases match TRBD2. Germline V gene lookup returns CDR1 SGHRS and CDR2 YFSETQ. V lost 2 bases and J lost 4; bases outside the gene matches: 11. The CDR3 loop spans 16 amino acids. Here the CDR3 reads CASSFMSGAASETQYF. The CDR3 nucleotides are TGCGCCAGCAGCTTTATGAGCGGGGCAGCGTCAGAGACCCAGTACTTC.

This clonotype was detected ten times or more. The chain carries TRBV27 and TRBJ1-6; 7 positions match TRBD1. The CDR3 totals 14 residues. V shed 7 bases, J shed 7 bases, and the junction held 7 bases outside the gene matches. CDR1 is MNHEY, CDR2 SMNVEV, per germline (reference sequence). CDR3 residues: CASTIDRVNSPLHF. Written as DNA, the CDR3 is TGTGCCAGCACTATAGACAGGGTGAATTCACCCCTCCACTTT.

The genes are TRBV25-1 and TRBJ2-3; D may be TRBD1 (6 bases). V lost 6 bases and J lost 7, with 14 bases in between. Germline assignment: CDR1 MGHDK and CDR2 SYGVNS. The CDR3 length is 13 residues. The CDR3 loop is CASSELGDNTQYF. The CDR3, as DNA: TGTGCCAGCAGCGAACTTGGGGACAATACGCAGTATTTT.

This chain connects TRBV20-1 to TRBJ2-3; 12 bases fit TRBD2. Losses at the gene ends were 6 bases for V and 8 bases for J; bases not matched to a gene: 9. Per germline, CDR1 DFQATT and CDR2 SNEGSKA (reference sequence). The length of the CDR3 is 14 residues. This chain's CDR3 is CSAKLAGGSATQYF. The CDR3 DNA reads TGCAGTGCAAAACTAGCGGGAGGATCAGCTACGCAGTATTTT.

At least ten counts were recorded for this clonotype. The CDR3 bases are TGTGCCACCAGCAGATGGCGGGGGTTTACAGATACGCAGTATTTT. Residues: CATSRWRGFTDTQYF. V is TRBV15 and J is TRBJ2-3; TRBD2 agrees at 7 bases. Germline V gene lookup returns CDR1 LNHNV and CDR2 YYDKDF (reference sequence). This CDR3 contains 15 residues. V gave up 2 bases and J gave up 3 bases; unmatched junction bases: 5.

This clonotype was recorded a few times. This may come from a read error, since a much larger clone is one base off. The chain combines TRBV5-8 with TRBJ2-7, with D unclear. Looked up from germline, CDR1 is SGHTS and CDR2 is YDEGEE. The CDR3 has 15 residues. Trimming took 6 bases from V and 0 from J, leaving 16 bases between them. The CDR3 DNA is TGTGCCAGCACCCAGTTCGCCACGGACTCCTACGAGCAGTACTTC. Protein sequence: CASTQFATDSYEQYF.

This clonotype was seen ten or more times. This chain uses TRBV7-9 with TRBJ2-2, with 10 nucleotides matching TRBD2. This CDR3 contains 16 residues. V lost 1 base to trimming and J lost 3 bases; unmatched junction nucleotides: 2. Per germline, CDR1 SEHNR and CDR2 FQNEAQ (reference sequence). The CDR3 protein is CASSLVLAGYTGELFF. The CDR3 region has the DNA TGTGCCAGCAGCTTAGTACTAGCGGGATACACCGGGGAGCTGTTTTTT.

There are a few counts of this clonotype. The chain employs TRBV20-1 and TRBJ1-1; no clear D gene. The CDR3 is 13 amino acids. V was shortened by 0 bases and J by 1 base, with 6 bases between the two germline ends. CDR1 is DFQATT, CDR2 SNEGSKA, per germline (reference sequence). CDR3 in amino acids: CSAREDRNTEAFF. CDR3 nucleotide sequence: TGCAGTGCTAGAGAGGATAGGAACACTGAAGCTTTCTTT.

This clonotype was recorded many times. The DNA of the CDR3 is TGTGCCATCAGGACGACAGGGGCTGGCACAGATACGCAGTATTTT. It is translated as CAIRTTGAGTDTQYF. This sequence joins TRBV10-3 and TRBJ2-3; the match to TRBD1 covers 8 bases. J lost 1 base, V lost 6 bases, and 6 bases had no gene match. CDR3 length: 15 residues. Germline loops: CDR1 ENHRY, CDR2 SYGVKD.

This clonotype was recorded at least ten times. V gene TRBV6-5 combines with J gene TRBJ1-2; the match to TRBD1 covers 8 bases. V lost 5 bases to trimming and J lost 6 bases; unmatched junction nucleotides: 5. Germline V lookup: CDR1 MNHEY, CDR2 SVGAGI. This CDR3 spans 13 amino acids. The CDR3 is CASSHGQGDGYTF. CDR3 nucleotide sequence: TGTGCCAGCAGTCACGGACAGGGAGATGGCTACACCTTC.

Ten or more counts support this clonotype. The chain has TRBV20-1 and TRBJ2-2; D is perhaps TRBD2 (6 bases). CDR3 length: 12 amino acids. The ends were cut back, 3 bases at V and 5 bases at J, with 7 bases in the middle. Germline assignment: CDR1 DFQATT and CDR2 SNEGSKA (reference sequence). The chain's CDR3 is CSASGGTGELFF. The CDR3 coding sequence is TGCAGTGCTAGTGGGGGGACCGGGGAGCTGTTTTTT.

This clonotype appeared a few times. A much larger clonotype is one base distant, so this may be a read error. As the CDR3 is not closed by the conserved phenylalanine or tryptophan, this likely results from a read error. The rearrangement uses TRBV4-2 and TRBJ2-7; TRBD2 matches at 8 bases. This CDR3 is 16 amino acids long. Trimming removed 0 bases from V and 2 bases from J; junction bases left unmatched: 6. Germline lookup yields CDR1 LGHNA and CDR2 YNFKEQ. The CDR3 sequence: CASSQDPLAGTYEQYL. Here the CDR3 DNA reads TGTGCCAGCAGCCAAGATCCTCTAGCGGGTACCTACGAGCAGTACCTC.

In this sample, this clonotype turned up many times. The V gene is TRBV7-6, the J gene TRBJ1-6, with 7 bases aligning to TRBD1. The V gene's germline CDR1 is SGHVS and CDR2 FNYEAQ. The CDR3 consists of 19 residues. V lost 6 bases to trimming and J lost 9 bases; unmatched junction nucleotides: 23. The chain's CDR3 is CASRFEGIGGDRAVSPLHF. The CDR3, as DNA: TGTGCCAGCAGGTTCGAAGGGATCGGCGGTGACAGGGCCGTTTCACCCCTCCACTTT.

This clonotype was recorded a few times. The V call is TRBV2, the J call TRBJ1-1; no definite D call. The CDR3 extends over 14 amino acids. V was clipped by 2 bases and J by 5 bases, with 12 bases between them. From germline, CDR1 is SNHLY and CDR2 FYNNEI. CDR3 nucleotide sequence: TGTGCCAGCAGTGAATCAGGTGTAGGGACTGAAGCTTTCTTT. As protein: CASSESGVGTEAFF.

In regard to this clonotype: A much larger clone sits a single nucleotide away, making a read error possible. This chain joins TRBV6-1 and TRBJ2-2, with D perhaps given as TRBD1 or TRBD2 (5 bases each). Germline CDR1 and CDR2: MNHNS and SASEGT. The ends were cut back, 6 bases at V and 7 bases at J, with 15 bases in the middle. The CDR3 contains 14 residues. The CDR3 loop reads CASSRLTGLGELFF. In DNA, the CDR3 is TGTGCCAGCAGCAGACTAACGGGGCTCGGGGAGCTGTTTTTT.

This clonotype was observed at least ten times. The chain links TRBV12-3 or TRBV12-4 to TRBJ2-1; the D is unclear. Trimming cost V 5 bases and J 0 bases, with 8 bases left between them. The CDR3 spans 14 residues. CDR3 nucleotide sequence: TGTGCCAGCAGTCTACACGACTCCTACAATGAGCAGTTCTTC. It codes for CASSLHDSYNEQFF.

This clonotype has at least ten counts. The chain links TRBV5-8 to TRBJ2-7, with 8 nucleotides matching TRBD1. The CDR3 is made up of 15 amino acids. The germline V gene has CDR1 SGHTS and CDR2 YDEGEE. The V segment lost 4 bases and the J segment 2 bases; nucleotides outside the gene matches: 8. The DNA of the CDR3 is TGTGCCAGCAGCCTCGGACAGGGAAGGACCTACGAGCAGTACTTC. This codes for CASSLGQGRTYEQYF.

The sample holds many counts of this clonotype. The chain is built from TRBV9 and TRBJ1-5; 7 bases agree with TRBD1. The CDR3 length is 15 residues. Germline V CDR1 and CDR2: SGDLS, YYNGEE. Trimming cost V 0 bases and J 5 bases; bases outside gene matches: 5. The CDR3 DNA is TGTGCCAGCAGCGTAGAGGGACAGTTGTATCAGCCCCAGCATTTT. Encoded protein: CASSVEGQLYQPQHF.